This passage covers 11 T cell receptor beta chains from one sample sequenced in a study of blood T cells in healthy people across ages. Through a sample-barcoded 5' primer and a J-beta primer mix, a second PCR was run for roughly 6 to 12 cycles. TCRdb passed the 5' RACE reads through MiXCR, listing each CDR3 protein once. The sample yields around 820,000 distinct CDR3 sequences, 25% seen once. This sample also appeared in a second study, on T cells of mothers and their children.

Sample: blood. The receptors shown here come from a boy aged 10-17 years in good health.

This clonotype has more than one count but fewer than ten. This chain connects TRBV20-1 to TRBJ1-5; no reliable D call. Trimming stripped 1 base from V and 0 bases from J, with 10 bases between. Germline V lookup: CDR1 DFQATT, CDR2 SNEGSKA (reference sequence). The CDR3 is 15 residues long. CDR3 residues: CSARVFTNSNQPQHF. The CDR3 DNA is TGCAGTGCTAGAGTTTTTACAAATAGCAATCAGCCCCAGCATTTT.

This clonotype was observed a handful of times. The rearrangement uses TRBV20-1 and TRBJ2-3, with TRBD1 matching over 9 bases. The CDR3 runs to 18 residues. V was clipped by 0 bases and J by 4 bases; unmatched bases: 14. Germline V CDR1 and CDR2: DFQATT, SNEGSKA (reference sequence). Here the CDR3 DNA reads TGCAGTGCTAGAGATCCGGAACAGGGGGCGCATTGGGCAGATACGCAGTATTTT. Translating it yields CSARDPEQGAHWADTQYF.

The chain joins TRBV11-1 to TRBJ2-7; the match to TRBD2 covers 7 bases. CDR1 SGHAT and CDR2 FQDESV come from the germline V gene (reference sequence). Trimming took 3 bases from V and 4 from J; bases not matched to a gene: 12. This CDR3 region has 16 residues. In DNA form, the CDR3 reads TGTGCCAGCAGCTTGGCTCCTCGGCTAGCGGATTACGAGCAGTACTTC. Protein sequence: CASSLAPRLADYEQYF.

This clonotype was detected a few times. CDR3 amino acids: CASSQSGLAGELFF. Written as DNA, the CDR3 is TGTGCCAGCAGCCAATCCGGACTAGCCGGGGAGCTGTTTTTT. The gene calls are TRBV6-2 or TRBV6-3 and TRBJ2-2, with 7 nucleotides matching TRBD2. The CDR3 totals 14 residues. The germline gives CDR1 MNHEY, CDR2 SVGEGT. Germline trimming cut 6 bases from V and 6 bases from J; bases unmatched to any gene: 7.

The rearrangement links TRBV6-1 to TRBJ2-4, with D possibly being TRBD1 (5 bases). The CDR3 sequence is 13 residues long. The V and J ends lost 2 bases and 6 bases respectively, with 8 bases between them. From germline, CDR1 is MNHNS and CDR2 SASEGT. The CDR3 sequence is CASSETDRNIQYF. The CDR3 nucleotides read TGTGCCAGCAGTGAAACCGACAGAAACATTCAGTACTTC.

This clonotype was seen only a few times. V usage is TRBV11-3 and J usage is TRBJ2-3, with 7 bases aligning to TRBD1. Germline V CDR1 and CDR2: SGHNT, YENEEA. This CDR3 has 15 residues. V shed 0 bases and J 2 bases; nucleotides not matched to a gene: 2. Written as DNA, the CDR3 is TGTGCCAGCAGCTTAGAGGGGACAGCCACAGATACGCAGTATTTT. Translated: CASSLEGTATDTQYF. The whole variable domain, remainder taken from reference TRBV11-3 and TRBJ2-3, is EAGVVQSPRYKIIEKKQPVAFWCNPISGHNTLYWYLQNLGQGPELLIRYENEEAVDDSQLPKDRFSAERLKGVDSTLKIQPAELGDSAVYLCASSLEGTATDTQYFGPGTRLTVL.

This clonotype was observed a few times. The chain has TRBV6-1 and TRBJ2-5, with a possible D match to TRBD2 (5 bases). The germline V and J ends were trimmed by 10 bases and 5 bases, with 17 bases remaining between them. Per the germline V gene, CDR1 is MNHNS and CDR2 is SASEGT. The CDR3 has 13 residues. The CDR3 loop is CAILREGFETQYF. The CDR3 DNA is TGTGCCATCCTCCGGGAAGGGTTCGAGACCCAGTACTTC.

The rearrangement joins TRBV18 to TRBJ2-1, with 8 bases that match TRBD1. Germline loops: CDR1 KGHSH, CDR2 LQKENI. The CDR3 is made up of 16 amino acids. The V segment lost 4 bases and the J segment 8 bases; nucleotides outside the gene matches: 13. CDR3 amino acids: CASSQIRDRTAYEQFF. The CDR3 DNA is TGTGCCAGCTCACAGATTAGGGACAGGACAGCATATGAGCAGTTCTTC.

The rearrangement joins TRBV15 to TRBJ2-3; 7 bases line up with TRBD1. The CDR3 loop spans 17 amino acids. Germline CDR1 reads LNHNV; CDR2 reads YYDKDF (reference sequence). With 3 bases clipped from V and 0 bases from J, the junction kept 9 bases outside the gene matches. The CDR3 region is CATSRERTGPSTDTQYF. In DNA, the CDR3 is TGTGCCACCAGCAGGGAGAGGACAGGCCCTAGCACAGATACGCAGTATTTT. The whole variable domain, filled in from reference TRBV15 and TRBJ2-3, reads DAMVIQNPRYQVTQFGKPVTLSCSQTLNHNVMYWYQQKSSQAPKLLFHYYDKDFNNEADTPDNFQSRRPNTSFCFLDIRSPGLGDTAMYLCATSRERTGPSTDTQYFGPGTRLTVL.

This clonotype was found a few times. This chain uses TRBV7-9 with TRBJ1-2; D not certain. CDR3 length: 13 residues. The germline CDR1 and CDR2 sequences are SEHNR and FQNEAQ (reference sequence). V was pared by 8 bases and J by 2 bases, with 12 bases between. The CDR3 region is CASSAGMNYGYTF. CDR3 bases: TGTGCCAGCTCGGCAGGAATGAACTATGGCTACACCTTC.

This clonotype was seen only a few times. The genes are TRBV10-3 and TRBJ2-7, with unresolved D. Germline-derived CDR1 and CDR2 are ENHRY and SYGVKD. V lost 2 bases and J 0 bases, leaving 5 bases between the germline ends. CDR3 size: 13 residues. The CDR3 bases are TGTGCCATCAGTGAGGGGGTCTCCTACGAGCAGTACTTC. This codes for CAISEGVSYEQYF.